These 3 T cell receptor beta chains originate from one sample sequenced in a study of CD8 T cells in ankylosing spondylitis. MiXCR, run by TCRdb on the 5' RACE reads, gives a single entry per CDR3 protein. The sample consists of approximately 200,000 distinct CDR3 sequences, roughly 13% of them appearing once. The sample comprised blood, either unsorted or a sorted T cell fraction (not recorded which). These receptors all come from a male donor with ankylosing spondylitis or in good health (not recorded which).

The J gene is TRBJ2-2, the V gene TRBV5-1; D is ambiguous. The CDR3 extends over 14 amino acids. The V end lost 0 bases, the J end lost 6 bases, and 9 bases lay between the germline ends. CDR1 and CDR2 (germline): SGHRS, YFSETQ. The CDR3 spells CASSLEGRPGELFF. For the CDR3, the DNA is TGCGCCAGCAGCTTGGAAGGGCGGCCCGGGGAGCTGTTTTTT.

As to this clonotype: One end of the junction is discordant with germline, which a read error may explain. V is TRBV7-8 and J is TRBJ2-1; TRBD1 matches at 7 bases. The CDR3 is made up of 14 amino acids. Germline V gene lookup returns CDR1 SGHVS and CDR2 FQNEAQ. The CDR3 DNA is TGTGCCAGCAGCTCGCTGGTAGGGGGCAATGAGCAGATCTTC. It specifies CASSSLVGGNEQIF.

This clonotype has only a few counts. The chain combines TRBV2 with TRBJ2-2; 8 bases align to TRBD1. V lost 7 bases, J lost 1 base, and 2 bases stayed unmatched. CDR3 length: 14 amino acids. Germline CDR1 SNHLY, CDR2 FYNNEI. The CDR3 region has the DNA TGTGCCAGCATGGGGACAGGGAACACCGGGGAGCTGTTTTTT. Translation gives CASMGTGNTGELFF.